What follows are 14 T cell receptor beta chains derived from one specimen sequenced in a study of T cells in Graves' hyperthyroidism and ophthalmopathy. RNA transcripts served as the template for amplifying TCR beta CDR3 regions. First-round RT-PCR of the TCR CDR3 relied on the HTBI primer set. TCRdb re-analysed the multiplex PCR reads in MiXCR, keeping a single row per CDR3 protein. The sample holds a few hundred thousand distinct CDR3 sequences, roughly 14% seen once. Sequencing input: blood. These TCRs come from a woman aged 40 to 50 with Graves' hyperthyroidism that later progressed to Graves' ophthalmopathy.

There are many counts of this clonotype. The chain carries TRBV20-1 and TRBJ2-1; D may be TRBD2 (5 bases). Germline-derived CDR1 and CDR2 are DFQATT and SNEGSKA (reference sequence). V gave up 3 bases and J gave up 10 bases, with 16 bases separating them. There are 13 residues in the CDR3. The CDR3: CSARASWGDEQFF. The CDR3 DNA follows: TGCAGTGCTAGGGCATCCTGGGGAGACGAGCAGTTCTTC.

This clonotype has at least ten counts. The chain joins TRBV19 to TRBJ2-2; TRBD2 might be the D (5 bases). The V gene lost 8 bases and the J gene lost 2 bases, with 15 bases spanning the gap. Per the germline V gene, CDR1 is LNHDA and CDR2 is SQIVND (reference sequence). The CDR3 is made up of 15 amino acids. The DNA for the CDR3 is TGTGCCAGTTCCGGGCTAGCTGATAACACCGGGGAGCTGTTTTTT. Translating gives CASSGLADNTGELFF.

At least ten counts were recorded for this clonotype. DNA for the CDR3: TGCAGCGTCCAGAGACTAGCGGAGAACACCGGGGAGCTGTTTTTT. Its translation: CSVQRLAENTGELFF. The chain is built from TRBV29-1 and TRBJ2-2; 9 bases are shared with TRBD2. V gave up 6 bases and J gave up 1 base; unmatched junction bases: 6. CDR1 and CDR2 (germline): SQVTM, ANQGSEA. The CDR3 runs to 15 residues.

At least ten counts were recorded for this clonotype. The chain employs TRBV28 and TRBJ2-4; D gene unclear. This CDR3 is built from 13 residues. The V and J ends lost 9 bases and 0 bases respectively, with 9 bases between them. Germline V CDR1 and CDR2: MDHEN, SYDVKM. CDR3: CASTLGAKNIQYF. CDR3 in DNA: TGTGCCAGTACCCTGGGAGCCAAAAACATTCAGTACTTC.

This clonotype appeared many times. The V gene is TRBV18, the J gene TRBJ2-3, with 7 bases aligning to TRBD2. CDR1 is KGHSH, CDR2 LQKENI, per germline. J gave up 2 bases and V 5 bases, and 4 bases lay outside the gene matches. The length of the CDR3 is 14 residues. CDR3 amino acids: CASSEGLNTDTQYF. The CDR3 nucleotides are TGTGCCAGCTCAGAGGGACTAAACACAGATACGCAGTATTTT.

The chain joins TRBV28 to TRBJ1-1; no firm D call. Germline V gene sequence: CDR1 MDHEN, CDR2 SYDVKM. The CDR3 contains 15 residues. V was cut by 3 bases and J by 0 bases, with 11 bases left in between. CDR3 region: CASSFRARLNTEAFF. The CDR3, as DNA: TGTGCCAGCAGTTTTCGGGCCAGATTGAACACTGAAGCTTTCTTT.

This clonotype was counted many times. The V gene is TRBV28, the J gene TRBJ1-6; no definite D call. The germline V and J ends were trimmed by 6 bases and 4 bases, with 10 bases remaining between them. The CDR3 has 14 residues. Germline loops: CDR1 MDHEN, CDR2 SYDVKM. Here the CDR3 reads CASSPALYNSPLHF. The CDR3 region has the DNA TGTGCCAGCAGCCCGGCATTGTATAATTCACCCCTCCACTTT.

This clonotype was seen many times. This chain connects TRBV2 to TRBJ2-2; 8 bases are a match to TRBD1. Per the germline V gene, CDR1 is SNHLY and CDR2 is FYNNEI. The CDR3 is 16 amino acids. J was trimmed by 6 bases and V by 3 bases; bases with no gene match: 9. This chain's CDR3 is CASSDSGGAKSGELFF. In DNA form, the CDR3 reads TGTGCCAGCAGTGATTCAGGGGGCGCAAAGTCCGGGGAGCTGTTTTTT.

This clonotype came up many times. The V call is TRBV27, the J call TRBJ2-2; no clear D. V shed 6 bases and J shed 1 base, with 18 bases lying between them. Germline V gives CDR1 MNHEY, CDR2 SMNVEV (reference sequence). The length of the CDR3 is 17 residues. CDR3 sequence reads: CASSRFGGQLNTGELFF. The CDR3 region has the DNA TGTGCCAGCAGCCGATTCGGTGGGCAGCTGAACACCGGGGAGCTGTTTTTT.

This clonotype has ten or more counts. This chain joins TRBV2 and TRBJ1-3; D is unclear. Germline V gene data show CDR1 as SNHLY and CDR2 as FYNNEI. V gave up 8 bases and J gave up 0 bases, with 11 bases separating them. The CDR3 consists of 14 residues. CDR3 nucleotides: TGTGCCAGCGTCCGGGTTCTCTCTGGAAACACCATATATTTT. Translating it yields CASVRVLSGNTIYF.

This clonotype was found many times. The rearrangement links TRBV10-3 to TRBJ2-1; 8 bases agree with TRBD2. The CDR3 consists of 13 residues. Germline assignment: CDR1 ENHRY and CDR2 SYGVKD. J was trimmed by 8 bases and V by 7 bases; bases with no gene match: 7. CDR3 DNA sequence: TGTGCCATCAATAAAGGACTAGCAGATGAGCAGTTCTTC. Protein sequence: CAINKGLADEQFF.

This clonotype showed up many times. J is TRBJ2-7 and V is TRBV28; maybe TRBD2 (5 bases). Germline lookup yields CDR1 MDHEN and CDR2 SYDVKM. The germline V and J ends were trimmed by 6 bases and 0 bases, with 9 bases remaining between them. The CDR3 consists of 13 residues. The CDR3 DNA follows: TGTGCCAGCAGAGGGAGTCGCTCCTACGAGCAGTACTTC. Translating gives CASRGSRSYEQYF.

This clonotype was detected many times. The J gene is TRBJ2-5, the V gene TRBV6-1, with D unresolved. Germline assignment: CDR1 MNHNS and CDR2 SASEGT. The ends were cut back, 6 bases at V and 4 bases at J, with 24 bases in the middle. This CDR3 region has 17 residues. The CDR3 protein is CASSQHQATRIPETQYF. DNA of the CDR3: TGTGCCAGCAGCCAACACCAAGCGACAAGGATACCAGAGACCCAGTACTTC.

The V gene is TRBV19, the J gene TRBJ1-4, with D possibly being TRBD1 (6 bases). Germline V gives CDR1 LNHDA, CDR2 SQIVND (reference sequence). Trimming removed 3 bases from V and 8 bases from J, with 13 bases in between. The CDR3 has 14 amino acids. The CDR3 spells CASSIKGGYEKLFF. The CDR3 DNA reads TGTGCCAGTAGTATTAAAGGGGGATACGAAAAACTGTTTTTT.